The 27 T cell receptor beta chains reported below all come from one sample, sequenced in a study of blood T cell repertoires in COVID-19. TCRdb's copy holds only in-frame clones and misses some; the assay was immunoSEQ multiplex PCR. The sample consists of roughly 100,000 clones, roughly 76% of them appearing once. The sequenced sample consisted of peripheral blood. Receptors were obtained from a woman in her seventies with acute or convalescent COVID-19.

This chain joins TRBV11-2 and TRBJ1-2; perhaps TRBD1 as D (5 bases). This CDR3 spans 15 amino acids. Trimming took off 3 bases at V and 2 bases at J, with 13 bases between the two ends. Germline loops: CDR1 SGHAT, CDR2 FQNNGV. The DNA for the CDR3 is TGTGCCAGCAGCTTTTTTGGGGGGTGGAACTATGGCTACACCTTC. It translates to CASSFFGGWNYGYTF.

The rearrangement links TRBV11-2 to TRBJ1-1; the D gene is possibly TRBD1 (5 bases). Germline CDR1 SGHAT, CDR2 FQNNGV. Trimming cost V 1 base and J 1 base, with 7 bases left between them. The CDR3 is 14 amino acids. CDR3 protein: CASSLAGGNTEAFF. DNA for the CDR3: TGTGCCAGCAGCTTAGCGGGGGGGAACACTGAAGCTTTCTTT.

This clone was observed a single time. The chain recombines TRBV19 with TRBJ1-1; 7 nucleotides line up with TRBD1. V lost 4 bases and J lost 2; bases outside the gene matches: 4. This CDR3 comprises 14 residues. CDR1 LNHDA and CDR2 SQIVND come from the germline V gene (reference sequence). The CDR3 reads CASSTGQLNTEAFF. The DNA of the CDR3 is TGTGCCAGTAGTACGGGACAGCTAAACACTGAAGCTTTCTTT.

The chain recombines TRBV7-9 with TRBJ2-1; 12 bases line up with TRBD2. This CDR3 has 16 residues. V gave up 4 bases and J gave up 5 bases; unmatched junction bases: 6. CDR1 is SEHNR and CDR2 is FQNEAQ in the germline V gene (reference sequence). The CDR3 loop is CASSSGTSGLNNEQFF. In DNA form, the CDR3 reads TGTGCCAGCAGCTCAGGGACTAGCGGGCTCAACAATGAGCAGTTCTTC.

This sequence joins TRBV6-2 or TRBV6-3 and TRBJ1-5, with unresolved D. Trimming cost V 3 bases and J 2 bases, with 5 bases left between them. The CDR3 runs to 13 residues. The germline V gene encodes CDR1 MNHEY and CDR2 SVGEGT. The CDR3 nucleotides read TGTGCCAGCAGTTATGTAGGCAATCAGCCCCAGCATTTT. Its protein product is CASSYVGNQPQHF.

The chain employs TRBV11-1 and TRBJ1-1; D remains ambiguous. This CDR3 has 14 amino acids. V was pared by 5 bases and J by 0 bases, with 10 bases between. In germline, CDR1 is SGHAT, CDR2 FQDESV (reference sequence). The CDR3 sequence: CASSRTGMNTEAFF. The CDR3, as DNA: TGTGCCAGCAGCAGGACGGGGATGAACACTGAAGCTTTCTTT.

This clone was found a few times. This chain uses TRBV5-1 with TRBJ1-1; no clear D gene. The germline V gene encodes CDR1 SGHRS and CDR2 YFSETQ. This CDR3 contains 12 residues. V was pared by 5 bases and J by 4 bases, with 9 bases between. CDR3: CASRVSGTEAFF. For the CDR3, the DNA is TGCGCCAGCAGGGTGTCGGGCACTGAAGCTTTCTTT.

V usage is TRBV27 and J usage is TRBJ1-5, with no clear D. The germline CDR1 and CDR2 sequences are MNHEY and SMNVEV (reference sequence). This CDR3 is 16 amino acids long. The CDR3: CGMSSGRYLGNQPQHF. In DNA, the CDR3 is TGTGGCATGAGTAGCGGGCGGTATTTGGGCAATCAGCCCCAGCATTTT.

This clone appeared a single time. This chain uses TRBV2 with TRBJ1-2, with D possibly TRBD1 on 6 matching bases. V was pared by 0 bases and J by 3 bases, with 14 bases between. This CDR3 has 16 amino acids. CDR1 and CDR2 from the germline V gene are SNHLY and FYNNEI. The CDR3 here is CASSEAPGGGDYGYTF. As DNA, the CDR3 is TGTGCCAGCAGTGAAGCTCCCGGAGGGGGGGACTATGGCTACACCTTC.

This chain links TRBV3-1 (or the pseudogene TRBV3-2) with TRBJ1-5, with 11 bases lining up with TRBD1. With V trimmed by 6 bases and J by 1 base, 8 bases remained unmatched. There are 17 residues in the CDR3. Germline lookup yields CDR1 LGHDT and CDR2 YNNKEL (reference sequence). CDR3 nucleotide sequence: TGTGCCAGCAGTCGCCGGGACAGGGGGAGGAGCAATCAGCCCCAGCATTTT. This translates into CASSRRDRGRSNQPQHF.

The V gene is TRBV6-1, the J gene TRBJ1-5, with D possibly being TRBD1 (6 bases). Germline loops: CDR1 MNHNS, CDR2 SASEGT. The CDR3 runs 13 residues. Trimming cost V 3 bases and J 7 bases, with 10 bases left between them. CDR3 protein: CASSDRGGQPQHF. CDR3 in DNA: TGTGCCAGCAGTGACAGGGGCGGGCAGCCCCAGCATTTT.

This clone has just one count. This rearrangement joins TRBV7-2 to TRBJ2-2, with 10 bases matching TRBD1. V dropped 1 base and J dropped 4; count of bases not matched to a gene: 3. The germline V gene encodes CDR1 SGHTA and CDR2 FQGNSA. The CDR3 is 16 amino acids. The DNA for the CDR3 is TGTGCCAGCAGCTTAGGACAGGGGGCTGGCACCGGGGAGCTGTTTTTT. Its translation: CASSLGQGAGTGELFF.

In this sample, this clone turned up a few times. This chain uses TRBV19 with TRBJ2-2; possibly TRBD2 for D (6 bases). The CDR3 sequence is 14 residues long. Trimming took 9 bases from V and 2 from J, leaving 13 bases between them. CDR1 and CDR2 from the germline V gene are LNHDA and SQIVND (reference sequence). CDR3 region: CASRPGTNTGELFF. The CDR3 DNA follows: TGTGCCAGCAGACCCGGGACTAACACCGGGGAGCTGTTTTTT.

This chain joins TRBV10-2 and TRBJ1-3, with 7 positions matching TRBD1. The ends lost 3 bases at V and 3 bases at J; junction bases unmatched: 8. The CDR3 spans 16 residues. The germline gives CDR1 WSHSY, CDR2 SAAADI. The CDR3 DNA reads TGCGCCAGCAGTGACCATACCGGGACAGTTGGAAACACCATATATTTT. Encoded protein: CASSDHTGTVGNTIYF.

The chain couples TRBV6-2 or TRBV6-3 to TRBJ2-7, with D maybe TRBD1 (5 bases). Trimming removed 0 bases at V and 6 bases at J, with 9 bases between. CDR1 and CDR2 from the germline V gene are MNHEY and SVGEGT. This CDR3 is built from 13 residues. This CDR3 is CASSYSGQGEQYF. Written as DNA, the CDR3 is TGTGCCAGCAGTTACTCGGGGCAGGGCGAGCAGTACTTC.

The CDR3 protein is CASSQVQSYGYTF. The CDR3 coding sequence is TGTGCCAGCAGCCAAGTGCAGTCCTATGGCTACACCTTC. The V call is TRBV3-1 (or the pseudogene TRBV3-2), the J call TRBJ1-2; D is undetermined. Per the germline V gene, CDR1 is LGHDT and CDR2 is YNNKEL (reference sequence). The CDR3 extends over 13 amino acids. The V gene lost 1 base and the J gene lost 4 bases, with 7 bases spanning the gap.

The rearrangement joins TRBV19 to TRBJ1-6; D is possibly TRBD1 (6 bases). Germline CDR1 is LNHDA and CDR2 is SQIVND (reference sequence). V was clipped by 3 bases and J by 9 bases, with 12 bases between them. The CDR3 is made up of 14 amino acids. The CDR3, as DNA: TGTGCCAGTAGTATGGTTCAGGGGCGTTCACCCCTCCACTTT. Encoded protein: CASSMVQGRSPLHF.

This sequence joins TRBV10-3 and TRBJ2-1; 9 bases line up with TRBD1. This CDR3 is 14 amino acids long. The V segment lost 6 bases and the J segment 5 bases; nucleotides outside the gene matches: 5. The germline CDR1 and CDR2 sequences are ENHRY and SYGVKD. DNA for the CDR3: TGTGCCATCAGCGCCGGGACAGGGAACAATGAGCAGTTCTTC. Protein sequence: CAISAGTGNNEQFF.

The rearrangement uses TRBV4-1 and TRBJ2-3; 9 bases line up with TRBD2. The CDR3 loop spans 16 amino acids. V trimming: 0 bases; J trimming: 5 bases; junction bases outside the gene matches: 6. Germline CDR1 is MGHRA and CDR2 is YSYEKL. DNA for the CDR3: TGCGCCAGCAGCCAAGAGGGGCGGGGGGGCGTAGATACGCAGTATTTT. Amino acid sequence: CASSQEGRGGVDTQYF.

Here the CDR3 DNA reads TGCGCCAGCAGCCAAGATTTCAGGGGGCGAATGGCCTATGGCTACACCTTC. Translating it yields CASSQDFRGRMAYGYTF. The chain has TRBV4-3 and TRBJ1-2, with TRBD1 identical over 8 bases. Trimming at V came to 0 bases and at J to 4 bases, leaving 10 bases not matched to a gene. Germline V gene sequence: CDR1 LGHNA, CDR2 YSLEER. The CDR3 extends over 17 amino acids.

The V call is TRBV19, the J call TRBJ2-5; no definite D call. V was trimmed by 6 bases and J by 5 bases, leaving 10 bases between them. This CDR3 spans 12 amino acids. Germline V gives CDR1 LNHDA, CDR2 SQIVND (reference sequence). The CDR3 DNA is TGTGCCAGTAGCGAGCGTTACGAGACCCAGTACTTC. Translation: CASSERYETQYF.

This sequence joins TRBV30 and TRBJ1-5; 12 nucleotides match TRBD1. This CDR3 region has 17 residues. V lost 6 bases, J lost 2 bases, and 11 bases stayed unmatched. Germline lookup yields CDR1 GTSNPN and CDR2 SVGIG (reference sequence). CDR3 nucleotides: TGTGCCTGTACATCCGGGACAGGGGGCCGGGGCAATCAGCCCCAGCATTTT. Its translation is CACTSGTGGRGNQPQHF.

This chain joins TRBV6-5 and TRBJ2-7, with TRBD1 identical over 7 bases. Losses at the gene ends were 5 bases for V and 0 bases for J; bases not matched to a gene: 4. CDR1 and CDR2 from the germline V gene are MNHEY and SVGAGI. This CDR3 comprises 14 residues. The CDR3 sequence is CASSPRQGSYEQYF. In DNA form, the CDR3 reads TGTGCCAGCAGTCCACGACAGGGCTCCTACGAGCAGTACTTC.

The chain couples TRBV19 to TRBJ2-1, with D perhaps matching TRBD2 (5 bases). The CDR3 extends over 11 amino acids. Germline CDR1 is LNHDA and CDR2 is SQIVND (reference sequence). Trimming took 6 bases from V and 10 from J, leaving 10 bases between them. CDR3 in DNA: TGTGCCAGTAGGACTCGGGGAGAGCAGTTCTTC. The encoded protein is CASRTRGEQFF. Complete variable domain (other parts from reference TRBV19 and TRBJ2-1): DGGITQSPKYLFRKEGQNVTLSCEQNLNHDAMYWYRQDPGQGLRLIYYSQIVNDFQKGDIAEGYSVSREKKESFPLTVTSAQKNPTAFYLCASRTRGEQFFGPGTRLTVL.

As DNA, the CDR3 is TGTGCCAGCAGCCAAGAAGCGGGGACATTTGGAAACACCATATATTTT. Its translation is CASSQEAGTFGNTIYF. This chain links TRBV14 with TRBJ1-3; TRBD1 is a possible D gene (6 bases). V was cut by 0 bases and J by 3 bases, with 12 bases left in between. Germline values: CDR1 SGHDN, CDR2 FVKESK. This CDR3 region has 16 residues.

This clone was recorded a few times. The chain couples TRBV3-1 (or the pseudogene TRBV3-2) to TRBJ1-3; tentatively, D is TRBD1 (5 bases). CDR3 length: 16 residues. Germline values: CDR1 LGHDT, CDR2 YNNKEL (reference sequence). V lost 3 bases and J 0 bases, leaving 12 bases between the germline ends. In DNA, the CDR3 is TGTGCCAGCAGCCAGCCCATTGGGGCCTCTGGAAACACCATATATTTT. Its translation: CASSQPIGASGNTIYF.

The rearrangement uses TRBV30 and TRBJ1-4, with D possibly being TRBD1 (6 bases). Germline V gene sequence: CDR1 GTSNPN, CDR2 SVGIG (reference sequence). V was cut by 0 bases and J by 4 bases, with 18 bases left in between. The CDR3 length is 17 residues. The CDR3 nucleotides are TGTGCCTGGAGTGTAGGGGGAGGGGCGACCCTTAATGAAAAACTGTTTTTT. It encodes CAWSVGGGATLNEKLFF.